The 28 T cell receptor beta chains below all came from one sample that was sequenced in a study of shared clonotypes between healthy human individuals. Repertoires were generated with immunoSEQ multiplex PCR, while TCRdb's copy carries only in-frame clones and drops some. In the table there are around 2.1 million clones, 95% of which are singletons. The sample comprised naive CD4+ T cells sorted from blood. Regarding subset: CD45RA+ positively selected. These receptors were taken from a young man in good health.

The V call is TRBV18, the J call TRBJ1-6; D is unclear. V gave up 4 bases and J gave up 5 bases, with 21 bases separating them. The CDR3 is made up of 18 amino acids. CDR1 KGHSH and CDR2 LQKENI come from the germline V gene. The CDR3 region is CASSHYNQDRSNNSPLHF. In nucleotides, the CDR3 is TGTGCCAGCTCACATTATAACCAGGATCGTTCTAATAATTCACCCCTCCACTTT.

This clone was seen only a few times. This chain links TRBV9 with TRBJ1-2; D remains ambiguous. The CDR3 extends over 14 amino acids. Per germline, CDR1 SGDLS and CDR2 YYNGEE. V lost 0 bases, J lost 1 base, and 7 bases lay in between. The CDR3 nucleotides read TGTGCCAGCAGCGTAGATGGGCTTAACTATGGCTACACCTTC. Protein sequence: CASSVDGLNYGYTF.

The chain carries TRBV9 and TRBJ2-2; 12 bases agree with TRBD2. From germline, CDR1 is SGDLS and CDR2 YYNGEE. The V segment lost 2 bases and the J segment 11 bases; nucleotides outside the gene matches: 10. This CDR3 has 16 amino acids. CDR3 DNA: TGTGCCAGCAGCGTCGACGAACTAGCGGGAGGAGTAGAGCTGTTTTTT. Translation: CASSVDELAGGVELFF.

Regarding this clone: This CDR3 is also generated by other DNA sequences in the sample. This rearrangement joins TRBV18 to TRBJ2-7; D not resolved. V was clipped by 3 bases and J by 0 bases, with 9 bases between them. CDR1 and CDR2 (germline): KGHSH, LQKENI. The CDR3 loop spans 14 amino acids. DNA of the CDR3: TGTGCCAGCTCACCCGGACGGAACTCCTACGAGCAGTACTTC. Translation: CASSPGRNSYEQYF.

The rearrangement links TRBV11-2 to TRBJ2-5; D possibly corresponds to TRBD1 (5 bases). With 3 bases removed from V and 5 bases from J, the gap between germline ends came to 13 bases. The germline gives CDR1 SGHAT, CDR2 FQNNGV. CDR3 length: 14 amino acids. The CDR3 loop reads CASSLPGLWETQYF. DNA of the CDR3: TGTGCCAGCAGCTTGCCAGGGCTTTGGGAGACCCAGTACTTC.

This sequence joins TRBV2 and TRBJ2-2; 7 nucleotides match TRBD2. The CDR3 length is 16 residues. With V trimmed by 6 bases and J by 1 base, 8 bases remained unmatched. CDR1 is SNHLY and CDR2 is FYNNEI in the germline V gene. CDR3 region: CASSDGPGGNTGELFF. The CDR3 DNA follows: TGTGCCAGCAGCGATGGACCGGGGGGGAACACCGGGGAGCTGTTTTTT.

Regarding this clone: This sample also contains other DNA sequences that code for the same CDR3. This chain connects TRBV11-2 to TRBJ2-2; possible D gene TRBD1, 5 bases. CDR1 is SGHAT, CDR2 FQNNGV, per germline. CDR3 size: 13 residues. Trimming cost V 3 bases and J 4 bases, with 6 bases left between them. CDR3 amino acids: CASSFQGTGELFF. The CDR3 DNA is TGTGCCAGCAGCTTTCAGGGCACCGGGGAGCTGTTTTTT.

The chain joins TRBV27 to TRBJ2-2; D not certain. V lost 5 bases and J 6 bases, leaving 10 bases between the germline ends. Germline V CDR1 and CDR2: MNHEY, SMNVEV (reference sequence). The CDR3 is made up of 13 amino acids. CDR3 amino acids: CASSTTLSGELFF. The CDR3 nucleotides read TGTGCCAGCAGTACAACGTTATCCGGGGAGCTGTTTTTT.

As for this clone: The same CDR3 can be traced to other DNA sequences in this sample. This chain uses TRBV30 with TRBJ1-6; 7 bases line up with TRBD1. The CDR3 is 14 residues long. In germline, CDR1 is GTSNPN, CDR2 SVGIG (reference sequence). With V trimmed by 0 bases and J by 4 bases, 0 bases remained unmatched. The CDR3 protein is CAWSVGQYNSPLHF. The CDR3 DNA follows: TGTGCCTGGAGTGTGGGACAGTATAATTCACCCCTCCACTTT.

Here the CDR3 reads CASSIQTTSRGELFF. The CDR3 bases are TGTGCCAGTAGTATCCAGACTACCTCCCGGGGGGAGCTGTTTTTT. The genes are TRBV19 and TRBJ2-2, with TRBD2 as a possible D gene (5 bases). Per germline, CDR1 LNHDA and CDR2 SQIVND (reference sequence). The V gene lost 3 bases and the J gene lost 8 bases, with 16 bases spanning the gap. The CDR3 runs to 15 residues.

Note on this clone: The same CDR3 arises from other DNA sequences in this sample as well. The chain recombines TRBV5-4 with TRBJ1-2; D call uncertain. The CDR3 spans 13 residues. V was trimmed by 3 bases and J by 4 bases, leaving 10 bases between them. Germline V CDR1 and CDR2: SGHNT, YYREEE (reference sequence). The CDR3 sequence is CASSSDGLYGYTF. CDR3 sequence (DNA): TGTGCCAGCAGCTCAGACGGACTCTATGGCTACACCTTC.

The chain combines TRBV27 with TRBJ2-5; D remains unclear. This CDR3 has 12 amino acids. The germline V and J ends were trimmed by 4 bases and 7 bases, with 10 bases remaining between them. Germline-derived CDR1 and CDR2 are MNHEY and SMNVEV (reference sequence). This CDR3 is CASSSQTGTQYF. CDR3 in DNA: TGTGCCAGCAGTTCACAGACGGGGACCCAGTACTTC.

This chain links TRBV7-9 with TRBJ1-3; D unclear. The V and J ends lost 6 bases and 3 bases respectively, with 18 bases between them. Germline V gives CDR1 SEHNR, CDR2 FQNEAQ (reference sequence). This CDR3 is 16 amino acids long. The CDR3, as DNA: TGTGCCAGCAGTCAACAGCGGGGTTTTGATGGAAACACCATATATTTT. Its protein product is CASSQQRGFDGNTIYF.

V is TRBV19 and J is TRBJ1-5, with D possibly TRBD1 on 5 matching bases. Germline V CDR1 and CDR2: LNHDA, SQIVND (reference sequence). V was cut by 6 bases and J by 2 bases, with 23 bases left in between. The CDR3 has 18 amino acids. CDR3 sequence (DNA): TGTGCCAGTAGCTCCAGAGGGGAAATGGGGCTCGGCAATCAGCCCCAGCATTTT. As protein: CASSSRGEMGLGNQPQHF.

This clone was detected only once. This sequence joins TRBV9 and TRBJ2-3; D is perhaps TRBD2 (6 bases). The V gene's germline CDR1 is SGDLS and CDR2 YYNGEE. V was shortened by 0 bases and J by 0 bases, with 11 bases between the two germline ends. This CDR3 is built from 16 residues. The CDR3 nucleotides are TGTGCCAGCAGCGTAGCCGCCGGGACTAGCACAGATACGCAGTATTTT. It specifies CASSVAAGTSTDTQYF.

A note on this clone: Different DNA sequences within this sample yield the same CDR3. The chain uses TRBV7-2 and TRBJ1-2; possible D gene TRBD1, 5 bases. V dropped 1 base and J dropped 8 bases, with 11 bases sitting between them. The CDR3 consists of 13 residues. Germline V CDR1 and CDR2: SGHTA, FQGNSA. CDR3 in amino acids: CASSLGQGYGYTF. CDR3 sequence (DNA): TGTGCCAGCAGCTTAGGGCAGGGTTACGGCTACACCTTC.

The rearrangement uses TRBV7-9 and TRBJ1-2, with D possibly being TRBD1 (5 bases). CDR3 length equals 16 residues. Germline loops: CDR1 SEHNR, CDR2 FQNEAQ (reference sequence). V was cut by 5 bases and J by 4 bases, with 20 bases left in between. The CDR3 DNA reads TGTGCCAGCAGCCTAATTGTCGGGGGACTTGCCTATGGCTACACCTTC. Protein product: CASSLIVGGLAYGYTF.

The chain couples TRBV6-5 to TRBJ2-5; no clear D. Germline loops: CDR1 MNHEY, CDR2 SVGAGI. The CDR3 spans 12 residues. V shed 4 bases and J shed 5 bases, with 8 bases lying between them. In nucleotides, the CDR3 is TGTGCCAGCAGTTCGTCAGCGGAGACCCAGTACTTC. As protein: CASSSSAETQYF.

This rearrangement joins TRBV7-2 to TRBJ2-7, with 7 nucleotides matching TRBD1. Germline CDR1 reads SGHTA; CDR2 reads FQGNSA. This CDR3 spans 13 amino acids. Losses at the gene ends were 4 bases for V and 6 bases for J; bases not matched to a gene: 6. CDR3: CASSSTTGREQYF. The CDR3 DNA reads TGTGCCAGCAGCTCGACGACAGGGCGCGAGCAGTACTTC.

J is TRBJ1-1 and V is TRBV14; D is unclear. Germline V gives CDR1 SGHDN, CDR2 FVKESK. CDR3 length: 13 residues. Trimming cost V 7 bases and J 1 base, with 10 bases left between them. This chain's CDR3 is CASTTLPNTEAFF. DNA of the CDR3: TGTGCCAGCACCACCCTACCGAACACTGAAGCTTTCTTT.

This chain links TRBV7-2 with TRBJ1-5, with TRBD1 matching over 8 bases. Germline V gene data show CDR1 as SGHTA and CDR2 as FQGNSA. This CDR3 has 13 residues. The V segment lost 8 bases and the J segment 6 bases; nucleotides outside the gene matches: 6. The chain's CDR3 is CASADRALQPQHF. CDR3 bases: TGTGCCAGCGCGGACAGGGCTCTTCAGCCCCAGCATTTT. Full variable domain (missing parts from reference TRBV7-2 and TRBJ1-5): GAGVSQSPSNKVTEKGKDVELRCDPISGHTALYWYRQSLGQGLEFLIYFQGNSAPDKSGLPSDRFSAERTGGSVSTLTIQRTQQEDSAVYLCASADRALQPQHFGDGTRLSIL.

The chain joins TRBV5-5 to TRBJ2-6, with D maybe TRBD1 (6 bases). Looked up from germline, CDR1 is SGHKS and CDR2 is YYEKEE (reference sequence). V was clipped by 0 bases and J by 0 bases, with 13 bases between them. The CDR3 runs 18 residues. Here the CDR3 DNA reads TGTGCCAGCAGCTTGGCCACGACAGGACTCTCTGGGGCCAACGTCCTGACTTTC. Protein sequence: CASSLATTGLSGANVLTF. The whole variable domain, filled in from reference TRBV5-5 and TRBJ2-6, reads DAGVTQSPTHLIKTRGQQVTLRCSPISGHKSVSWYQQVLGQGPQFIFQYYEKEERGRGNFPDRFSARQFPNYSSELNVNALLLGDSALYLCASSLATTGLSGANVLTFGAGSRLTVL.

This chain uses TRBV2 with TRBJ2-7; a possible D gene is TRBD2 (5 bases). The CDR3 sequence is 10 residues long. Germline V gene data show CDR1 as SNHLY and CDR2 as FYNNEI. Between the trimmed V and J ends, which lost 10 bases and 2 bases, there was a span of 6 bases. The CDR3: CATGAYEQYF. In DNA, the CDR3 is TGTGCCACCGGGGCCTACGAGCAGTACTTC. The whole variable domain, filled in from reference TRBV2 and TRBJ2-7, reads EPEVTQTPSHQVTQMGQEVILRCVPISNHLYFYWYRQILGQKVEFLVSFYNNEISEKSEIFDDQFSVERPDGSNFTLKIRSTKLEDSAMYFCATGAYEQYFGPGTRLTVT.

The chain uses TRBV30 and TRBJ2-3; D gene ambiguous. The CDR3 is 14 residues long. V lost 4 bases and J 7 bases, leaving 18 bases between the germline ends. Looked up from germline, CDR1 is GTSNPN and CDR2 is SVGIG (reference sequence). CDR3 nucleotide sequence: TGTGCCTGGAAGGGCCGTGGCAACATTAATACGCAGTATTTT. This gives the protein CAWKGRGNINTQYF. Full variable domain (remainder filled in from reference TRBV30 and TRBJ2-3): SQTIHQWPATLVQPVGSPLSLECTVEGTSNPNLYWYRQAAGRGLQLLFYSVGIGQISSEVPQNLSASRPQDRQFILSSKKLLLSDSGFYLCAWKGRGNINTQYFGPGTRLTVL.

V is TRBV29-1 and J is TRBJ2-3; D is perhaps TRBD1 (5 bases). Deletions cut 5 bases from V and 3 bases from J, with 12 bases between. Germline V gene sequence: CDR1 SQVTM, CDR2 ANQGSEA. This CDR3 region has 13 residues. CDR3 sequence reads: CSVRGPLTDTQYF. CDR3 bases: TGCAGCGTTAGGGGTCCCCTTACAGATACGCAGTATTTT.

The gene calls are TRBV2 and TRBJ1-2, with TRBD1 matching 7 bases. The V segment lost 5 bases and the J segment 5 bases; nucleotides outside the gene matches: 14. Germline CDR1 reads SNHLY; CDR2 reads FYNNEI. The CDR3 consists of 16 residues. The CDR3 bases are TGTGCCAGCAGTCCTTCTTCTGACAGGGTTAGGTATGGCTACACCTTC. Translated, it gives CASSPSSDRVRYGYTF.

The chain is built from TRBV10-3 and TRBJ2-3, with D maybe TRBD2 (5 bases). The CDR3 covers 16 residues. The germline V and J ends were trimmed by 7 bases and 0 bases, with 17 bases remaining between them. Germline CDR1 and CDR2: ENHRY and SYGVKD. The CDR3 sequence: CAITDARDTSTDTQYF. The CDR3 DNA follows: TGTGCCATCACGGACGCGAGGGATACTAGCACAGATACGCAGTATTTT.

The J gene is TRBJ2-7, the V gene TRBV28; a weak D match, TRBD2 (6 bases). V was shortened by 7 bases and J by 4 bases, with 17 bases between the two germline ends. Germline CDR1 and CDR2: MDHEN and SYDVKM. The CDR3 runs to 14 residues. CDR3 residues: CASIDTGTLYEQYF. The CDR3 DNA reads as TGTGCCAGCATTGATACTGGGACTTTGTACGAGCAGTACTTC.